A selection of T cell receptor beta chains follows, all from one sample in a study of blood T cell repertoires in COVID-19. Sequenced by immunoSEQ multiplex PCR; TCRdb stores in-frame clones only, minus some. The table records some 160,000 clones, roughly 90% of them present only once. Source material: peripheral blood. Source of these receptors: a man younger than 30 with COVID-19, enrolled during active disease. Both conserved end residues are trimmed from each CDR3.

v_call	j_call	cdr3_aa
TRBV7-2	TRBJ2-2	ASSLGISGRGELF
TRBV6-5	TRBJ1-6	ASSFEGYNSPLH
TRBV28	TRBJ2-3	ASSFRTASTDTQY
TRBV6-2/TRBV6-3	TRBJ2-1	ASSYSTGTGTYNEQF
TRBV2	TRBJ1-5	ASTGANQPQH
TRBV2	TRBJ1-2	ASSEPRGIHT
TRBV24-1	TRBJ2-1	ATSSGKRSSYNEQF
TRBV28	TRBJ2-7	ASESNSTYEQY
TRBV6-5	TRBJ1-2	ASLAGSESGYT
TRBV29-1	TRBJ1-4	SVLQGSTRGPATNEKLF
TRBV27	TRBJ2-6	ASSRGQPFSGANVLT
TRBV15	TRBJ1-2	ATSRDVEGIYGYT
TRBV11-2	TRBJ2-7	ASFLLAGKGDEQY
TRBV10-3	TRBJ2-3	ASATLAGPTDTQY
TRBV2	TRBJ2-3	ASSDNSQY
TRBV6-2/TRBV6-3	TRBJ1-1	ASSYGGLMNTEAF
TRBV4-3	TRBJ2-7	ASSQEPPRDGRSYEQY
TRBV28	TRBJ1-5	ASSLGQDNQPQH
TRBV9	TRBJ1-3	ASSETGTSNTIY
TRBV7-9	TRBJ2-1	ASSLGLAGQDEQF
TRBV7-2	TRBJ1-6	ASSRVNSPLH
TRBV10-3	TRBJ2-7	AIRGGYEQY
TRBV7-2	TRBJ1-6	ASSLDGGPDSPLH
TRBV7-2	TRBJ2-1	ASSLSAAGGLYNEQF
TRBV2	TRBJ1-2	ASSVDPGQGVYGYT
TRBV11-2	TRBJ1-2	ASSLASNYGYT
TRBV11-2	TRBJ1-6	ASSAGTVQYNSPLH
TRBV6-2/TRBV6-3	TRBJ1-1	ASSYTSADTEAF
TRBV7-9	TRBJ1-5	ASSPLASQPQH
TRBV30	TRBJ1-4	AWNGEGGGEKLF
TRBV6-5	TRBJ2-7	ASSPRDRALYEQY
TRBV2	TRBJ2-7	ASSLKGGSMYEQY
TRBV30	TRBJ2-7	AWRLRSSYEQY
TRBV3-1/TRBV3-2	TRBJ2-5	ASSQSPGTSGEETQY
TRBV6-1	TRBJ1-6	ASSEAVAESPLH
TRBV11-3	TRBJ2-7	ASSLAGEGYEQY
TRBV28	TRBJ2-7	ASRRQGISYEQY
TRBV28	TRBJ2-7	ASSRIRDSHTYEQY
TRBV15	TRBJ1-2	ATSRAQGGYT
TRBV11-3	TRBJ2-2	ASSLGATRGELF
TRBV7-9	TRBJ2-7	ASSNGIPTSGDSYEQY
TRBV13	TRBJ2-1	ASSLGTGTDEQF
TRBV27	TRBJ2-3	ASNRGRLTDTQY
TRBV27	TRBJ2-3	ASSFQGAEDTQY
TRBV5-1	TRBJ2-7	ASSLAGEILYEQY
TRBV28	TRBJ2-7	ASSLRRGLQY
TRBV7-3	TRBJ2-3	ASSPAGITDTQY
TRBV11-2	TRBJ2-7	ASSLDPVVGGEQY
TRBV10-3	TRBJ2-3	AISENSGSGTQY
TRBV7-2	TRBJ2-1	ASSFRGRRNEQF
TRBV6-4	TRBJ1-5	ASSDEGGVQPQH
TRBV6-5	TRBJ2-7	ASSLTGGTSYEQY
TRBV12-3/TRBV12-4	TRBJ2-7	ASSFGGNEQY
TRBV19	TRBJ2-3	ASRTQSSTDTQY
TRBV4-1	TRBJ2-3	ASSQEGRGTDTQY